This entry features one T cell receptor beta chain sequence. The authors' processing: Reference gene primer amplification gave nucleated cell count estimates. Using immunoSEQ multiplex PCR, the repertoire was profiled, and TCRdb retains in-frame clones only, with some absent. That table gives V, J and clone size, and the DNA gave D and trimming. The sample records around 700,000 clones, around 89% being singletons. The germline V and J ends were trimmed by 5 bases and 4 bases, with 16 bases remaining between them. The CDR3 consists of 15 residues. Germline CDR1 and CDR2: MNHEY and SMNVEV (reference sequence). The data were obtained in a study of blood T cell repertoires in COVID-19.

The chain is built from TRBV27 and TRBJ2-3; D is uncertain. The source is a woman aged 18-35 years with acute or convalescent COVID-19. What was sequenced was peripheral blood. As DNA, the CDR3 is TGTGCCAGCAGTCAATTTCCCGGGTGGCCAGATACGCAGTATTTT. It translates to CASSQFPGWPDTQYF.